These 26 T cell receptor beta chains share one sample of origin, sequenced in a study of blood T cell repertoires in COVID-19. Produced via immunoSEQ multiplex PCR; TCRdb's table is partial and in-frame only. The table shows hundreds of thousands of clones, with less than 90% occurring only once. The specimen sequenced was peripheral blood. Receptors originate from a woman over 75 with active or convalescent COVID-19.

This rearrangement joins TRBV9 to TRBJ2-3; D is possibly TRBD2 (6 bases). From germline, CDR1 is SGDLS and CDR2 YYNGEE. The V end lost 6 bases, the J end lost 2 bases, and 16 bases lay between the germline ends. The CDR3 has 15 amino acids. CDR3 in amino acids: CASTALGGFTDTQYF. In DNA form, the CDR3 reads TGTGCCAGCACCGCTTTGGGGGGTTTCACAGATACGCAGTATTTT.

Remarks on this clone: The same CDR3 can be traced to other DNA sequences in this sample. The chain is built from TRBV4-3 and TRBJ2-3; D perhaps matches TRBD2 (6 bases). The germline V gene encodes CDR1 LGHNA and CDR2 YSLEER. Trimming left V 0 bases short and J 1 base short, with 11 bases between. The CDR3 runs to 16 residues. The CDR3 loop reads CASSQDRGWGTDTQYF. Here the CDR3 DNA reads TGCGCCAGCAGCCAAGATCGGGGGTGGGGCACAGATACGCAGTATTTT.

The genes are TRBV11-2 and TRBJ1-4; TRBD1 aligns across 7 bases. The V gene end was trimmed by 4 bases and the J gene end by 8 bases; junction bases not matched to a gene: 7. From germline, CDR1 is SGHAT and CDR2 FQNNGV. CDR3 length: 14 amino acids. CDR3 region: CASSSRQGDEKLFF. The DNA for the CDR3 is TGTGCCAGCAGCTCGAGACAGGGAGACGAAAAACTGTTTTTT.

The chain is built from TRBV3-1 (or the pseudogene TRBV3-2) and TRBJ2-1, with D perhaps matching TRBD2 (5 bases). CDR1 is LGHDT and CDR2 is YNNKEL in the germline V gene (reference sequence). The CDR3 is made up of 15 amino acids. Trimming took 4 bases from V and 1 from J, leaving 11 bases between them. The CDR3 DNA sequence: TGTGCCAGCAGCCTCACAGTAGCGTCCTACAATGAGCAGTTCTTC. It codes for CASSLTVASYNEQFF.

This clone was recorded only once. This chain uses TRBV28 with TRBJ1-4; 9 bases fit TRBD1. J gave up 8 bases and V 10 bases, and 11 bases lay outside the gene matches. This CDR3 region has 14 residues. Germline V gene lookup returns CDR1 MDHEN and CDR2 SYDVKM. CDR3 in amino acids: CATKPGQGREKLFF. Written as DNA, the CDR3 is TGTGCCACCAAACCGGGACAGGGACGCGAAAAACTGTTTTTT.

V usage is TRBV6-2 or TRBV6-3 and J usage is TRBJ1-4; D possibly corresponds to TRBD1 (6 bases). This CDR3 region has 12 residues. V was trimmed by 2 bases and J by 14 bases, leaving 12 bases between them. Per the germline V gene, CDR1 is MNHEY and CDR2 is SVGEGT. The chain's CDR3 is CASSYLGQWLFF. The DNA of the CDR3 is TGTGCCAGCAGTTACCTCGGACAGTGGCTGTTTTTT.

Written as DNA, the CDR3 is TGTGCCAGCAGCCCTGGGGGGGACACTGAAGCTTTCTTT. This encodes CASSPGGDTEAFF. The J gene is TRBJ1-1, the V gene TRBV11-3; D is perhaps TRBD1 (5 bases). V lost 5 bases, J lost 3 bases, and 10 bases lay in between. The CDR3 loop spans 13 amino acids. CDR1 SGHNT and CDR2 YENEEA come from the germline V gene.

The chain employs TRBV9 and TRBJ2-1, with 10 bases lining up with TRBD2. Germline loops: CDR1 SGDLS, CDR2 YYNGEE. The junction had 7 bases not matched to a gene; V was cut back by 4 bases and J by 3 bases. CDR3 length equals 16 residues. The CDR3 DNA follows: TGTGCCAGCAGCCGCCTCCTAGCGGGGGTCTACAATGAGCAGTTCTTC. Encoded protein: CASSRLLAGVYNEQFF. The full variable domain, rest sourced from reference TRBV9 and TRBJ2-1, is DSGVTQTPKHLITATGQRVTLRCSPRSGDLSVYWYQQSLDQGLQFLIQYYNGEERAKGNILERFSAQQFPDLHSELNLSSLELGDSALYFCASSRLLAGVYNEQFFGPGTRLTVL.

The rearrangement joins TRBV27 to TRBJ1-6; D not resolved. In germline, CDR1 is MNHEY, CDR2 SMNVEV (reference sequence). V was trimmed by 5 bases and J by 9 bases, leaving 14 bases between them. The CDR3 loop spans 14 amino acids. Here the CDR3 DNA reads TGTGCCAGCAGTGGGCCAAAAGGAGGTTCACCCCTCCACTTT. As protein: CASSGPKGGSPLHF.

The chain links TRBV7-2 to TRBJ1-1, with D tentatively TRBD1 (5 bases). Germline V gene lookup returns CDR1 SGHTA and CDR2 FQGNSA. Trimming took 2 bases from V and 3 from J, leaving 7 bases between them. The CDR3 loop spans 13 amino acids. The CDR3 nucleotides are TGTGCCAGCAGCTTACGGGGGGACACTGAAGCTTTCTTT. This translates into CASSLRGDTEAFF. Complete variable domain (other parts from reference TRBV7-2 and TRBJ1-1): GAGVSQSPSNKVTEKGKDVELRCDPISGHTALYWYRQSLGQGLEFLIYFQGNSAPDKSGLPSDRFSAERTGGSVSTLTIQRTQQEDSAVYLCASSLRGDTEAFFGQGTRLTVV.

The V gene is TRBV6-4, the J gene TRBJ2-1, with D unclear. The CDR3 loop spans 14 amino acids. V was trimmed by 2 bases and J by 8 bases, leaving 13 bases between them. Germline CDR1 is MRHNA and CDR2 is SNTAGT. CDR3 region: CASSDPRRSHEQFF. CDR3 DNA: TGTGCCAGCAGTGACCCCAGGCGATCTCATGAGCAGTTCTTC.

The gene calls are TRBV6-5 and TRBJ2-5; D perhaps matches TRBD2 (7 bases). CDR1 and CDR2 (germline): MNHEY, SVGAGI. V was cut by 0 bases and J by 5 bases, with 13 bases left in between. This CDR3 comprises 15 residues. Here the CDR3 DNA reads TGTGCCAGCAGTTACTCGGGGGGGGGCGAGGAGACCCAGTACTTC. Amino acids: CASSYSGGGEETQYF.

The J gene is TRBJ1-2, the V gene TRBV21-1; the DNA was not used to check the table's D call, TRBD1. TRBV21-1 is a known pseudogene. This CDR3 comprises 13 residues. DNA for the CDR3: TGTGCCAGCAGCAACCACACAGGGAATGGCTACACCTTC. It yields the protein CASSNHTGNGYTF.

The chain joins TRBV7-2 to TRBJ2-1, with TRBD2 matching over 12 bases. The germline CDR1 and CDR2 sequences are SGHTA and FQGNSA. The V gene end was trimmed by 3 bases and the J gene end by 15 bases; junction bases not matched to a gene: 15. There are 16 residues in the CDR3. CDR3 protein: CASSFQSRSSGGAGFF. The CDR3 DNA sequence: TGTGCCAGCAGCTTTCAGTCGAGGTCTAGCGGGGGGGCCGGGTTCTTC.

The rearrangement joins TRBV2 to TRBJ1-2; no clear D. The CDR3 contains 12 residues. Between the trimmed V and J ends, which lost 11 bases and 4 bases, there was a span of 14 bases. Germline V lookup: CDR1 SNHLY, CDR2 FYNNEI. CDR3 coding DNA: TGTGCCTGCCGGAGAGATGGCTATGGCTACACCTTC. Translated, it gives CACRRDGYGYTF.

The J gene is TRBJ1-4, the V gene TRBV7-9; unclear D gene. Germline loops: CDR1 SEHNR, CDR2 FQNEAQ (reference sequence). Trimming shortened V by 5 bases and J by 13 bases, and 11 bases separated the two germline ends. This CDR3 is 11 amino acids long. The CDR3: CASSPETGLFF. Written as DNA, the CDR3 is TGTGCCAGCAGCCCTGAGACTGGACTGTTTTTT.

This clone was seen a handful of times. This rearrangement joins TRBV7-6 to TRBJ1-5, with D unresolved. CDR1 is SGHVS and CDR2 is FNYEAQ in the germline V gene. V was shortened by 5 bases and J by 5 bases, with 25 bases between the two germline ends. The CDR3 totals 18 residues. The CDR3 region is CASSAIAYVTGSYQPQHF. CDR3 DNA: TGTGCCAGCAGCGCAATCGCCTATGTCACCGGTTCCTATCAGCCCCAGCATTTT.

The V gene is TRBV7-2, the J gene TRBJ1-2; D not resolved. The V end lost 4 bases, the J end lost 10 bases, and 16 bases lay between the germline ends. CDR1 and CDR2 (germline): SGHTA, FQGNSA. The CDR3 extends over 13 amino acids. This CDR3 reads CASSSRPPGIYTF. CDR3 DNA: TGTGCCAGCAGCTCACGACCTCCCGGGATCTACACCTTC.

Details on this clone: Within the sample, other DNA sequences also encode this same CDR3. This sequence joins TRBV5-1 and TRBJ2-1; the D is unclear. In germline, CDR1 is SGHRS, CDR2 YFSETQ. CDR3 size: 13 residues. Trimming pared 0 bases from V and 4 bases from J, leaving 5 bases between. The chain's CDR3 is CASSLARYNEQFF. CDR3 bases: TGCGCCAGCAGCTTGGCCAGGTACAATGAGCAGTTCTTC.

This chain uses TRBV18 with TRBJ1-1; tentatively, D is TRBD1 (5 bases). Germline CDR1 reads KGHSH; CDR2 reads LQKENI. This CDR3 has 18 amino acids. The V end lost 3 bases, the J end lost 3 bases, and 23 bases lay between the germline ends. CDR3 sequence: CASSPTPTVGLTDTEAFF. The CDR3 nucleotides are TGTGCCAGCTCACCGACACCGACAGTCGGATTAACTGACACTGAAGCTTTCTTT.

Only one count was recorded for this clone. V and J are TRBV5-4 and TRBJ1-4; D perhaps matches TRBD1 (6 bases). The CDR3 totals 16 residues. Germline V gene sequence: CDR1 SGHNT, CDR2 YYREEE (reference sequence). The V and J ends lost 4 bases and 0 bases respectively, with 13 bases between them. The CDR3 DNA follows: TGTGCCAGCAGCCGAGACAGGCTAGCAACTAATGAAAAACTGTTTTTT. Residues: CASSRDRLATNEKLFF.

This chain connects TRBV18 to TRBJ2-1; TRBD2 matches 9 bases. The CDR3 runs 15 residues. CDR1 is KGHSH and CDR2 is LQKENI in the germline V gene. J was trimmed by 5 bases and V by 3 bases; bases with no gene match: 5. The CDR3 protein is CASSPGTSRNNEQFF. The DNA for the CDR3 is TGTGCCAGCTCACCCGGGACTAGCCGGAACAATGAGCAGTTCTTC.

This chain connects TRBV3-1 (or the pseudogene TRBV3-2) to TRBJ1-1, with D uncertain. The CDR3 runs to 15 residues. The V and J ends lost 1 base and 0 bases respectively, with 9 bases between them. CDR1 is LGHDT and CDR2 is YNNKEL in the germline V gene (reference sequence). The CDR3 protein is CASSQVHLMNTEAFF. Written as DNA, the CDR3 is TGTGCCAGCAGCCAAGTACACCTTATGAACACTGAAGCTTTCTTT.

V usage is TRBV12-5 and J usage is TRBJ1-1; 8 positions match TRBD1. With 5 bases clipped from V and 4 bases from J, the junction kept 6 bases outside the gene matches. Looked up from germline, CDR1 is LGHNT and CDR2 is FRNRAP. The CDR3 has 14 residues. CDR3 in amino acids: CASGPGGRGTEAFF. DNA for the CDR3: TGTGCTAGTGGTCCAGGGGGCAGGGGCACTGAAGCTTTCTTT.

The chain has TRBV3-1 (or the pseudogene TRBV3-2) and TRBJ2-7; 8 positions match TRBD2. V lost 4 bases to trimming and J lost 5 bases; unmatched junction nucleotides: 7. This CDR3 spans 14 amino acids. Looked up from germline, CDR1 is LGHDT and CDR2 is YNNKEL (reference sequence). The CDR3 DNA reads TGTGCCAGCAGCCGGGGACTAGTTGGGAACGAGCAGTACTTC. Its protein is CASSRGLVGNEQYF.

V is TRBV7-2 and J is TRBJ1-1, with TRBD1 as a possible D gene (5 bases). V was shortened by 1 base and J by 0 bases, with 6 bases between the two germline ends. The CDR3 totals 14 residues. Germline CDR1 reads SGHTA; CDR2 reads FQGNSA. Here the CDR3 reads CASSLDRMNTEAFF. CDR3 bases: TGTGCCAGCAGCTTAGACAGGATGAACACTGAAGCTTTCTTT.